This TCR beta chain was sequenced for a study of liver allograft versus peripheral blood T cells. Study summary: Recipients' peripheral blood T cell receptor repertoires were compared with those in transplanted livers.

By frequency in the sample, this clonotype is medium-sized (0.01 to 0.1%). What it binds is not known. Study conclusions and caveats: The authors reported that T cell receptor repertoires inside liver allografts differed from those in peripheral blood.

The CDR3 runs 14 residues. CDR1 is MNHEY and CDR2 is SVGAGI in the germline V gene. J lost 8 bases, V lost 2 bases, and 5 bases had no gene match. TCRdb processed the reads anew with MiXCR; each CDR3 protein has one entry. The data hold just over 2,500 distinct CDR3 sequences, with 15% to 20% observed a single time. This clonotype was sampled from a human patient who had a liver transplant. Some T cells may trace back to the graft donor. The chain combines TRBV6-5 with TRBJ2-4; 8 bases match TRBD1. For the CDR3, the DNA is TGTGCCAGCAGTTACGGGCAGGGGGCGGACATTCAGTACTTC. Residues: CASSYGQGADIQYF.